The 18 T cell receptor beta chains below all came from one sample that was sequenced in a study of blood T cell repertoires in COVID-19. Libraries were prepared by immunoSEQ multiplex PCR; TCRdb keeps only in-frame clonotypes and omits some of them. Altogether tens of thousands of clones are present, approximately 85% being singletons, with the ten largest covering approximately 4.6%. The sequenced sample consisted of peripheral blood. The receptors were sampled from an elderly man with acute or convalescent COVID-19.

This chain joins TRBV2 and TRBJ2-3, with 7 bases that match TRBD1. V trimming: 6 bases; J trimming: 2 bases; junction bases outside the gene matches: 11. The CDR3 has 16 amino acids. Germline CDR1 is SNHLY and CDR2 is FYNNEI. CDR3 coding DNA: TGTGCCAGCAGACACGACAGGGAACCATTCACAGATACGCAGTATTTT. Translation: CASRHDREPFTDTQYF.

The chain has TRBV5-1 and TRBJ2-7; 7 bases align to TRBD1. V was clipped by 4 bases and J by 2 bases; unmatched bases: 12. The CDR3 contains 16 residues. Germline assignment: CDR1 SGHRS and CDR2 YFSETQ. CDR3 in amino acids: CASSPFAGQGAYEQYF. CDR3 DNA sequence: TGCGCCAGCAGCCCCTTTGCCGGGCAGGGGGCCTACGAGCAGTACTTC.

This clone is medium-sized in the sample. The V and J genes are TRBV27 and TRBJ2-2; unclear D gene. The germline CDR1 and CDR2 sequences are MNHEY and SMNVEV (reference sequence). The length of the CDR3 is 20 residues. Trimming stripped 0 bases from V and 2 bases from J, with 22 bases between. Here the CDR3 reads CASSLSNAPLSDLNTGELFF. In DNA form, the CDR3 reads TGTGCCAGCAGTTTATCGAATGCACCTCTGTCAGATCTTAACACCGGGGAGCTGTTTTTT.

The CDR3 loop reads CASTESGLVEKLFF. The DNA for the CDR3 is TGTGCCAGCACCGAATCGGGGTTGGTTGAAAAACTGTTTTTT. V usage is TRBV3-1 (or the pseudogene TRBV3-2) and J usage is TRBJ1-4; D is undetermined. The germline V gene has CDR1 LGHDT and CDR2 YNNKEL (reference sequence). CDR3 size: 14 residues. V lost 7 bases to trimming and J lost 7 bases, with 16 bases between them.

The genes are TRBV7-9 and TRBJ1-5; 9 bases are shared with TRBD1. V lost 3 bases to trimming and J lost 0 bases; unmatched junction nucleotides: 3. The CDR3 extends over 16 amino acids. Germline V CDR1 and CDR2: SEHNR, FQNEAQ (reference sequence). As DNA, the CDR3 is TGTGCCAGCAGCTTTGACAGGGGGGATAGCAATCAGCCCCAGCATTTT. Protein product: CASSFDRGDSNQPQHF.

The CDR3 here is CASNPGLAGASYNEQFF. DNA of the CDR3: TGTGCCAGCAATCCGGGACTAGCGGGAGCATCCTACAATGAGCAGTTCTTC. The genes are TRBV4-2 and TRBJ2-1; 14 positions match TRBD2. The germline V gene encodes CDR1 LGHNA and CDR2 YNFKEQ. J gave up 1 base and V 7 bases, and 6 bases lay outside the gene matches. The CDR3 runs to 17 residues.

This chain joins TRBV11-2 and TRBJ2-7; 7 bases match TRBD2. Germline values: CDR1 SGHAT, CDR2 FQNNGV. J was trimmed by 1 base and V by 5 bases; bases with no gene match: 8. This CDR3 region has 15 residues. The CDR3 protein is CASSPPGLSSYEQYF. In DNA, the CDR3 is TGTGCCAGCAGCCCGCCGGGACTATCATCCTACGAGCAGTACTTC.

This clone was seen a single time. V gene TRBV5-1 combines with J gene TRBJ1-5; 10 bases are shared with TRBD1. With 4 bases clipped from V and 0 bases from J, the junction kept 10 bases outside the gene matches. The V gene's germline CDR1 is SGHRS and CDR2 YFSETQ. This CDR3 is 18 amino acids long. The CDR3 spells CASSPGTGVGDSNQPQHF. As DNA, the CDR3 is TGCGCCAGCAGCCCCGGGACAGGGGTAGGGGATAGCAATCAGCCCCAGCATTTT.

This chain uses TRBV7-9 with TRBJ2-5, with 13 nucleotides matching TRBD2. The CDR3 has 17 amino acids. Germline values: CDR1 SEHNR, CDR2 FQNEAQ (reference sequence). The junction had 8 bases not matched to a gene; V was cut back by 5 bases and J by 2 bases. Here the CDR3 reads CASSKGTSGVHQETQYF. The CDR3 bases are TGTGCCAGCAGCAAAGGGACTAGCGGGGTTCATCAAGAGACCCAGTACTTC.

J is TRBJ2-7 and V is TRBV6-5; 8 nucleotides agree with TRBD2. The V gene's germline CDR1 is MNHEY and CDR2 SVGAGI. The length of the CDR3 is 15 residues. V trimming: 4 bases; J trimming: 2 bases; junction bases outside the gene matches: 7. For the CDR3, the DNA is TGTGCCAGCAGTTCCGGGGGGGCCAGGGCCTACGAGCAGTACTTC. It specifies CASSSGGARAYEQYF.

The rearrangement joins TRBV6-5 to TRBJ2-1; possible D gene TRBD2, 5 bases. V lost 0 bases and J 7 bases, leaving 13 bases between the germline ends. The CDR3 length is 15 residues. Germline V gives CDR1 MNHEY, CDR2 SVGAGI. The CDR3 sequence is CASSYSDLRENEQFF. CDR3 bases: TGTGCCAGCAGTTACTCGGATCTAAGGGAGAATGAGCAGTTCTTC.

The V call is TRBV27, the J call TRBJ1-2; TRBD1 agrees at 8 bases. This CDR3 has 21 amino acids. J gave up 4 bases and V 1 base, and 23 bases lay outside the gene matches. Germline CDR1 reads MNHEY; CDR2 reads SMNVEV (reference sequence). The CDR3: CASSLYLAIGYRDRTFYGYTF. The CDR3 DNA reads as TGTGCCAGCAGTTTATATTTGGCTATTGGTTACCGGGACAGGACTTTCTATGGCTACACCTTC.

The chain links TRBV7-9 to TRBJ1-1; 7 nucleotides agree with TRBD1. The CDR3 is made up of 14 amino acids. Germline V gene lookup returns CDR1 SEHNR and CDR2 FQNEAQ (reference sequence). V trimming: 5 bases; J trimming: 4 bases; junction bases outside the gene matches: 7. For the CDR3, the DNA is TGTGCCAGCAGCCCTTCAGGGGGAGGCACTGAAGCTTTCTTT. Its protein product is CASSPSGGGTEAFF.

The chain is built from TRBV7-2 and TRBJ1-1; TRBD1 agrees at 9 bases. V shed 5 bases, J shed 4 bases, and the junction held 5 bases outside the gene matches. The CDR3 is made up of 14 amino acids. Per the germline V gene, CDR1 is SGHTA and CDR2 is FQGNSA. CDR3 bases: TGTGCCAGCAGCCCTCGACAGGGGGTCACTGAAGCTTTCTTT. Its protein is CASSPRQGVTEAFF.

This chain connects TRBV29-1 to TRBJ2-1; 7 bases match TRBD1. Germline V CDR1 and CDR2: SQVTM, ANQGSEA. V gave up 6 bases and J gave up 10 bases; unmatched junction bases: 9. CDR3 length equals 12 residues. This CDR3 is CSVTTGSGEQFF. The CDR3 region has the DNA TGCAGCGTAACGACAGGGAGCGGCGAGCAGTTCTTC.

V gene TRBV30 combines with J gene TRBJ1-4, with 7 positions matching TRBD1. J lost 8 bases, V lost 7 bases, and 13 bases had no gene match. Germline CDR1 is GTSNPN and CDR2 is SVGIG (reference sequence). The CDR3 extends over 14 amino acids. CDR3 protein: CASDVPGGREKLFF. CDR3 nucleotide sequence: TGTGCCTCCGACGTTCCAGGGGGTCGGGAAAAACTGTTTTTT.

The chain recombines TRBV30 with TRBJ1-4; maybe TRBD1 (5 bases). This CDR3 contains 14 residues. Trimming removed 4 bases at V and 4 bases at J, with 13 bases between. Germline V gives CDR1 GTSNPN, CDR2 SVGIG (reference sequence). CDR3 protein: CAWTPRGLNEKLFF. The CDR3 region has the DNA TGTGCCTGGACCCCGCGGGGCCTTAATGAAAAACTGTTTTTT.

This chain links TRBV7-3 with TRBJ1-2; 8 bases fit TRBD1. The CDR3 has 14 amino acids. Trimming removed 4 bases from V and 4 bases from J; junction bases left unmatched: 5. Germline V lookup: CDR1 SGHTA, CDR2 FQGTGA. CDR3 DNA: TGTGCCAGCAGCTATGGACAGGGCGTCTATGGCTACACCTTC. Translating it yields CASSYGQGVYGYTF. Variable domain in full (rest from reference TRBV7-3 and TRBJ1-2): GAGVSQTPSNKVTEKGKYVELRCDPISGHTALYWYRQSLGQGPEFLIYFQGTGAADDSGLPNDRFFAVRPEGSVSTLKIQRTERGDSAVYLCASSYGQGVYGYTFGSGTRLTVV.